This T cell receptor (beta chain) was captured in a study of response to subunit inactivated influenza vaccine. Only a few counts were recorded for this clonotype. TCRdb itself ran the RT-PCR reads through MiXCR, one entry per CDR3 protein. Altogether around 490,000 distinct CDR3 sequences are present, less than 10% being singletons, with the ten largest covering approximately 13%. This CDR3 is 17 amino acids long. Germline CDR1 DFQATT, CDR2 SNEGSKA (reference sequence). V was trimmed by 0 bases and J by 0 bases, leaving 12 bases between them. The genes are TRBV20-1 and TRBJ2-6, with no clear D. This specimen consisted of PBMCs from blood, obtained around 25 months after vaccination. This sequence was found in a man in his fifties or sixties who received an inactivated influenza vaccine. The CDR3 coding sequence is TGCAGTGCTAGAGATTTAGAAAAATTCTCTGGGGCCAACGTCCTGACTTTC. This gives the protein CSARDLEKFSGANVLTF.